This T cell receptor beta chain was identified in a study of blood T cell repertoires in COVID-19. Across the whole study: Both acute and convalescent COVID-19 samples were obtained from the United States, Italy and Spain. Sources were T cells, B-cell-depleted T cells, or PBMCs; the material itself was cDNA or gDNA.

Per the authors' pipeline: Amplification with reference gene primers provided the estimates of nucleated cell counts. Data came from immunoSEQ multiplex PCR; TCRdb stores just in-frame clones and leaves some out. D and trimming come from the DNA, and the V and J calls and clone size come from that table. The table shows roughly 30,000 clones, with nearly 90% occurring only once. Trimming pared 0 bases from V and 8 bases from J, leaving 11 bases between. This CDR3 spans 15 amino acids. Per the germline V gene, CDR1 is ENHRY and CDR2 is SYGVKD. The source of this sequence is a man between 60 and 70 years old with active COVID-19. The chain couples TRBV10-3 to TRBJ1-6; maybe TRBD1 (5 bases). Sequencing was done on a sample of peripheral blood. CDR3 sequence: CAISESGEFDSPLHF. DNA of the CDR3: TGTGCCATCAGTGAGTCAGGGGAATTTGATTCACCCCTCCACTTT.